This is a list of T cell receptor beta chains from one sample in a study of beta chain features in type 1 diabetes. Method: immunoSEQ multiplex PCR; TCRdb's copy keeps in-frame clones and lacks some. The data hold tens of thousands of clones, with around a third observed a single time. Sequencing input: stem cell memory CD4+ T cells from blood. The receptors shown here come from a woman in her late teens or twenties in good health. The CDR3 runs from the conserved cysteine through the conserved F or W.

V gene | CDR3 protein
TRBV5-1 | CASSSTGDKTEAFF
TRBV14 | CASSQRLTDYGYTF
TRBV19 | CAPARERYVNQPQHF
TRBV30 | CAWTGWNTEAFF
TRBV7-9 | CASSRSGRAHNEQFF
TRBV5-4 | CASSIQGVGETQYF
TRBV4-2 | CASSRRGTGRNEQFF
TRBV7-6 | CASSFPGTSRHKNIQYF
TRBV18 | CASSPRGTTNTEAFF
TRBV18 | CASSPSGRGTEAFF
TRBV7-9 | CASSLEGGSNEKLFF
TRBV9 | CASSTRTGYYQETQYF
TRBV11-2 | CASSLGLAPDTQYF
TRBV5-1 | CASSLGLAGGTDTQYF
TRBV10-3 | CAIKPGQPNTEAFF
TRBV30 | CAWSSDGTAEKLFF
TRBV5-1 | CASSLGAGGRYEQYF
TRBV4-3 | CASSGAADTQYF
TRBV6-1 | CATRGDGELFF
TRBV6-1 | CASSPATGGGGYTF
TRBV30 | CAWSPFAGYTDTQYF
TRBV16 | CASSQSQGLNGYTF
TRBV30 | CAWSVRSTGGDNYGYTF
TRBV7-3 | CASSLNGLAGDYEQYF
TRBV10-3 | CAISDRGGEDIQYF
TRBV10-3 | CAIRETGEAGYTF
TRBV30 | CACSGRPSYNEQFF
TRBV12-5 | CASGKSGSSYNEQFF
TRBV5-4 | CASSIDSQETQYF
TRBV7-2 | CASAGRSGQPQHF
TRBV7-2 | CASSLSGGSHNEQFF
TRBV5-4 | CASSFLQGLGGELFF
TRBV15 | CATSRASGIAETQYF
TRBV7-2 | CASSLVRVGYTF
TRBV6-6 | CASTPPGRERNEQFF
TRBV5-1 | CASSLEGSGSSYGNEQFF
TRBV29-1 | CSVGPQGINEKLFF
TRBV13 | CASRQTGSEKLFF
TRBV7-2 | CASLPSRDYYTDTQYF
TRBV19 | CASSPLGYQETQYF
TRBV29-1 | CSATGQGNEKLFF
TRBV30 | CAWLTSGGSSETQYF
TRBV6-6 | CASSVGRVQPQHF
TRBV28 | CASSPRQDLTDTQYF
TRBV5-1 | CASSLDPGSTYEQYF
TRBV2 | CASTRTGAGNTIYF
TRBV2 | CASGRDRNQPQHF